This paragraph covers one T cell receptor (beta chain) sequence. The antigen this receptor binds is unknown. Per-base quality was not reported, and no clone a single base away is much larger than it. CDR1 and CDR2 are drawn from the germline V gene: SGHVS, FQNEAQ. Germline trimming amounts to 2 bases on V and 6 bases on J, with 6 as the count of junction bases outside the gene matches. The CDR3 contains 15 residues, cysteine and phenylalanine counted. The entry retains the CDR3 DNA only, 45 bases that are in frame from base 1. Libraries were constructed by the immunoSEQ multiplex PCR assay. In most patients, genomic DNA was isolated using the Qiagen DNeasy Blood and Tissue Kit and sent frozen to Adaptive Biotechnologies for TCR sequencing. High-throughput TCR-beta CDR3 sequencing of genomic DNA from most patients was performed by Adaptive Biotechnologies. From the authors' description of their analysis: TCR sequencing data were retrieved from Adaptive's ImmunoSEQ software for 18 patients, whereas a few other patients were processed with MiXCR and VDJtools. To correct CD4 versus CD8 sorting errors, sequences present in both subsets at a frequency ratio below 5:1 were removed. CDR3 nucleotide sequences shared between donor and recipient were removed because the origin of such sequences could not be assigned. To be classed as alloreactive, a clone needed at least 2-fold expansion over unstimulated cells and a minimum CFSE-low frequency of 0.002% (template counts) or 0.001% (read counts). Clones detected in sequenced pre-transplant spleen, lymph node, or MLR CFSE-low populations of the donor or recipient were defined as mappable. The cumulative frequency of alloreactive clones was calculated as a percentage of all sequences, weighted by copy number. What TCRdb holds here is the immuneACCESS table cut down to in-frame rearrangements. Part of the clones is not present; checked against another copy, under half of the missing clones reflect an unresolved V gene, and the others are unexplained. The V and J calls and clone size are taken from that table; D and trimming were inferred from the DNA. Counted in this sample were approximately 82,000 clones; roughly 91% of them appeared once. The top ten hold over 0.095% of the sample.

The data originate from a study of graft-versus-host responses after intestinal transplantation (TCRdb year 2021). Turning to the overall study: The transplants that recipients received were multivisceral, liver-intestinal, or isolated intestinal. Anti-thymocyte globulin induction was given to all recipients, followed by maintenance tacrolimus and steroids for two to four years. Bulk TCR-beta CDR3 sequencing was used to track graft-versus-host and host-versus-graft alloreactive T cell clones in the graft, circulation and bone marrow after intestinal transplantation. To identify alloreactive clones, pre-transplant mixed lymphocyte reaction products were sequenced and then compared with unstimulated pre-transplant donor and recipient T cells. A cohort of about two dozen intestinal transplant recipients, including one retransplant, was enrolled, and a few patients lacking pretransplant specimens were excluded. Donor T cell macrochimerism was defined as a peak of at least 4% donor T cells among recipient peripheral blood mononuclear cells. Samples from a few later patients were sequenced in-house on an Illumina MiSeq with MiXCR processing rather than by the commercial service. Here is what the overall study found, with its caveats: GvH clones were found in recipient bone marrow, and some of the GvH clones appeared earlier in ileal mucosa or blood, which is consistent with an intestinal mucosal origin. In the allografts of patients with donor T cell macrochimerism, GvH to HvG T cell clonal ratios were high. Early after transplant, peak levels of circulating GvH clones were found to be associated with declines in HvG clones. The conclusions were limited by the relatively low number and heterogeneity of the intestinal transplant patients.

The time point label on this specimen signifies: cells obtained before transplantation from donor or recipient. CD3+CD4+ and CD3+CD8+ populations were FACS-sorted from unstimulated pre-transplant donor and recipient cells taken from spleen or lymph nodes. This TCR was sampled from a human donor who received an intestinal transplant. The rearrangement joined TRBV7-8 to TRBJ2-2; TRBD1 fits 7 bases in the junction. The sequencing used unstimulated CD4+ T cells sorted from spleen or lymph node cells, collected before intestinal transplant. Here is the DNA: TGTGCCAGCAGCTTACCAGGGGGTAGGGCCGGGGAGCTGTTTTTT. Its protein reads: CASSLPGGRAGELFF.